The 3 T cell receptor beta chains presented below share a single source sample, sequenced in a study of graft-versus-host responses after intestinal transplantation. TCRdb's table, derived via immunoSEQ multiplex PCR, lists solely in-frame clones and lacks some. Among around 30,000 clones, 70% to 90% were seen once, and the ten largest hold around a tenth. The source material was PBMCs, sampled about 15 months after intestinal transplantation. Every receptor here comes from a human patient who received an intestinal transplant, so some T cells may come from the graft donor.

Regarding this clone: The same CDR3 can be traced to other DNA sequences in this sample. This chain connects TRBV4-3 to TRBJ2-7; 8 positions agree with TRBD1. Germline assignment: CDR1 LGHNA and CDR2 YSLEER. The CDR3 runs to 15 residues. The junction had 12 bases not matched to a gene; V was cut back by 4 bases and J by 7 bases. This chain's CDR3 is CASSPSTGAWEEQYF. DNA of the CDR3: TGCGCCAGCAGCCCCTCGACAGGGGCATGGGAGGAGCAGTACTTC.

The genes are TRBV5-6 and TRBJ2-5; D is ambiguous. V lost 4 bases and J 5 bases, leaving 21 bases between the germline ends. The CDR3 consists of 16 residues. The V gene's germline CDR1 is SGHDT and CDR2 YYEEEE. The CDR3 DNA is TGTGCCAGCAGCAGGCAGCACCTACAGAAATACGAGACCCAGTACTTC. Translating it yields CASSRQHLQKYETQYF.

The gene calls are TRBV6-8 and TRBJ2-4, with D possibly TRBD2 on 5 matching bases. This CDR3 comprises 17 residues. V was pared by 10 bases and J by 0 bases, with 22 bases between. Germline values: CDR1 MNHGY, CDR2 SAAAGT. Written as DNA, the CDR3 is TGTGCCAACATACTGCCGGACTGCCACCTAGCCAAAAACATTCAGTACTTC. It specifies CANILPDCHLAKNIQYF.